This TCR beta chain was captured in a study of cytomegalovirus exposure and HLA in healthy donors. Study-level points and caveats: Among immune exposure information, only CMV serostatus was available.

The PCR employed 60 Vbeta primers together with 13 Jbeta primers. Sequencing used immunoSEQ multiplex PCR; TCRdb keeps in-frame clones, though not all of them. The table for this sample gives about 52,000 clones. From germline, CDR1 is SGHNT and CDR2 YYREEE (reference sequence). J was trimmed by 4 bases and V by 4 bases; bases with no gene match: 6. The CDR3 consists of 15 residues. As to this clone: Its specificity is not known.

The rearrangement links TRBV5-4 to TRBJ2-7; 12 nucleotides agree with TRBD1. What was sequenced was PBMCs. This receptor was taken from a woman between 45 and 60 years old in good health and CMV-seropositive. CDR3 DNA: TGTGCCAGCAGCACGGGACAGGGGGCGCGTTACGAGCAGTACTTC. Protein: CASSTGQGARYEQYF.